This T cell receptor beta chain was observed in a study of blood T cell repertoires in COVID-19. Study overall: Specimens from acute and convalescent COVID-19 originated in the United States, Italy and Spain. PBMCs, B-cell-depleted T cells, or T cells were the source of the cDNA or gDNA that made up the material.

Germline V gene sequence: CDR1 GTSNPN, CDR2 SVGIG (reference sequence). CDR3 length: 17 amino acids. The V gene end was trimmed by 2 bases and the J gene end by 0 bases; junction bases not matched to a gene: 7. As originally analysed: Amplification of reference gene primers was used by the study to estimate nucleated cell counts. Sequencing was performed with immunoSEQ multiplex PCR; in TCRdb, only in-frame clones are kept and a portion is missing. The V and J calls and the clone size are those of that table, but D and trimming were determined from the DNA. Seen here are approximately 200,000 clones, about nine tenths observed once, and the top ten hold 2.7%.

The chain uses TRBV30 and TRBJ2-5; 12 bases map to TRBD2. This clonotype was sampled from a woman aged 55 to 70 with acute or convalescent COVID-19. The specimen was peripheral blood. The CDR3 is CAWSLTSGGYYQETQYF. CDR3 bases: TGTGCCTGGAGTTTGACTAGCGGGGGTTATTACCAAGAGACCCAGTACTTC.